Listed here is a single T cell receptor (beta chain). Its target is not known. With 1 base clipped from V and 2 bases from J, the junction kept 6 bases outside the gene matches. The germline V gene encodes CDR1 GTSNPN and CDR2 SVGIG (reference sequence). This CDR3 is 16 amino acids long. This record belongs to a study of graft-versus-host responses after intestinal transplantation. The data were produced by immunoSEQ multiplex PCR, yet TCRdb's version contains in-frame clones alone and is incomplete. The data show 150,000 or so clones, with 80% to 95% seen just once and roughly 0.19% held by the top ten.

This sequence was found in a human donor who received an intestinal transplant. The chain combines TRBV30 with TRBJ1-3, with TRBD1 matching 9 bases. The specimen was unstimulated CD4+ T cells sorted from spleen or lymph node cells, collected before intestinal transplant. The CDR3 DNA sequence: TGTGCCTGGAGTGGAGGGACAGGGTGGGCTGGAAACACCATATATTTT. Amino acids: CAWSGGTGWAGNTIYF.